This T cell receptor beta chain is from a study of CD8 T cells in Susac syndrome. The overall study: Within the sequenced group of Susac syndrome patients, five or six showed active disease and 8 or 9 were in remission.

Germline CDR1 reads LGHDT; CDR2 reads YNNKEL (reference sequence). The CDR3 loop spans 13 amino acids. V was trimmed by 0 bases and J by 8 bases, leaving 10 bases between them. Reverse transcription of about 0.5 to 1 ug RNA was carried out with random hexamers. A single record per CDR3 protein comes from TCRdb applying MiXCR to the immunoSEQ multiplex PCR reads. The table includes some 170,000 distinct CDR3 sequences, about 93% detected once. The V call is TRBV3-1, the J call TRBJ1-2; TRBD1 is a possible D gene (5 bases). The receptor's source is a human donor with Susac syndrome. The specimen was CD4+ T cells from PBMCs. CDR3 loop: CASSQEPRGGYTF. CDR3 in DNA: TGTGCCAGCAGCCAAGAGCCGAGGGGCGGCTACACCTTC.